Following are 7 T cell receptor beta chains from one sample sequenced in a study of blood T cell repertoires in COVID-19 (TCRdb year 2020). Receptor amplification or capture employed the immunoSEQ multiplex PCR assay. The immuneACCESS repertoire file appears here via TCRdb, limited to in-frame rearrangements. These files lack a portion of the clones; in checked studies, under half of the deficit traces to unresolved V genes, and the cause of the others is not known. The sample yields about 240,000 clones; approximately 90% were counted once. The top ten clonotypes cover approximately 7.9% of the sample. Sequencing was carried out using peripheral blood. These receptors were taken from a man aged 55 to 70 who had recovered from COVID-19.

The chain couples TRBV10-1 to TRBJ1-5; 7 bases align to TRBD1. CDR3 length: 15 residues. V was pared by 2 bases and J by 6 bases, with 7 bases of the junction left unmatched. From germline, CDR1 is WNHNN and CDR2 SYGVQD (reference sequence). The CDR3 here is CASSEDPRGPQPQHF. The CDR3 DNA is TGCGCCAGCAGTGAGGATCCGAGGGGGCCTCAGCCCCAGCATTTT.

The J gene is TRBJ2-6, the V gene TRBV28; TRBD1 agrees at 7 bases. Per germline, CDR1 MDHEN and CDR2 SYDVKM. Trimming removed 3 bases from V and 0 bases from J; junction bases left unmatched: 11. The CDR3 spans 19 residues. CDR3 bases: TGTGCCAGCAGTTTTCCAATCAACAGGGGCTTCTCTGGGGCCAACGTCCTGACTTTC. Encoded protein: CASSFPINRGFSGANVLTF.

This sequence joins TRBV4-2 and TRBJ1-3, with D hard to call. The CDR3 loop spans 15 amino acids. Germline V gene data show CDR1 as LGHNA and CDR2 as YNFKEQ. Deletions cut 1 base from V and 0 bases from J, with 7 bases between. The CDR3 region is CASSQAQNSGNTIYF. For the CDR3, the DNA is TGTGCCAGCAGCCAAGCCCAGAACTCTGGAAACACCATATATTTT.

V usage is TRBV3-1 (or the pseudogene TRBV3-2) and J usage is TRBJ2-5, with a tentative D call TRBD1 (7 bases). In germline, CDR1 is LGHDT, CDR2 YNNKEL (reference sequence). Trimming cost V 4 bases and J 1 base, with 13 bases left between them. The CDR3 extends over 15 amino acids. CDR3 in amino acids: CASSPRGTVQETQYF. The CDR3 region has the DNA TGTGCCAGCAGCCCCCGCGGGACAGTCCAAGAGACCCAGTACTTC.

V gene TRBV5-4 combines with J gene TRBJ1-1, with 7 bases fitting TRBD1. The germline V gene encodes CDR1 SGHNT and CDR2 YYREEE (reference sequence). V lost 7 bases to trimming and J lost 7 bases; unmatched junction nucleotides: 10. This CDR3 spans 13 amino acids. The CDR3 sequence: CASQITGAREAFF. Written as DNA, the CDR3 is TGTGCCAGCCAAATTACAGGGGCTCGTGAAGCTTTCTTT. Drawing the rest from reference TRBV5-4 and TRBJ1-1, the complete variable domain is ETGVTQSPTHLIKTRGQQVTLRCSSQSGHNTVSWYQQALGQGPQFIFQYYREEENGRGNFPPRFSGLQFPNYSSELNVNALELDDSALYLCASQITGAREAFFGQGTRLTVV.

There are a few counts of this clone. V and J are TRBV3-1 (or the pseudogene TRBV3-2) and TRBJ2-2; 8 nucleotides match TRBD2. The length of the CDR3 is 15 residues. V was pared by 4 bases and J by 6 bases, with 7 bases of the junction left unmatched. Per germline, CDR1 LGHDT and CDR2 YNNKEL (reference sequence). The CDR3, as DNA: TGTGCCAGCAGCCCAACGACTAGCGTGGCCGGGGAGCTGTTTTTT. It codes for CASSPTTSVAGELFF.

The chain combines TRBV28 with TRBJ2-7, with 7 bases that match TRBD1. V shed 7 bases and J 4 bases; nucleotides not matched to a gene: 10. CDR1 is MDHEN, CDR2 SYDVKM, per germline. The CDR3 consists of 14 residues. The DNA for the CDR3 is TGTGCCAGCATCAGACAGGGTAATGGGTACGAGCAGTACTTC. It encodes CASIRQGNGYEQYF.